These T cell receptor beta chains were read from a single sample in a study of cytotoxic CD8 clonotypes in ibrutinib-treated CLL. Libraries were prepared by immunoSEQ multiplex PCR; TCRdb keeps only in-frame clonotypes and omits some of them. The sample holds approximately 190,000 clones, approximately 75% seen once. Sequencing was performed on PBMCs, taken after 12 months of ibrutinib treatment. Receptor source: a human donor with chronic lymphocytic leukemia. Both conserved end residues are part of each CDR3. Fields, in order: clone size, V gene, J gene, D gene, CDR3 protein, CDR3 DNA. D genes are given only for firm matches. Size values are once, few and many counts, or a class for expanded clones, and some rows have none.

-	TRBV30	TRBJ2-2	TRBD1	CAWRRTGGANTGELFF	TGTGCCTGGAGGAGGACAGGGGGCGCGAACACCGGGGAGCTGTTTTTT
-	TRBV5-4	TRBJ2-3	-	CASSLRSGPQGDTQYF	TGTGCCAGCAGCTTACGAAGCGGGCCGCAGGGAGATACGCAGTATTTT
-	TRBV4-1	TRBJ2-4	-	CASSLRVLAKNIQYF	TGCGCCAGCAGCCTTAGGGTCCTAGCCAAAAACATTCAGTACTTC
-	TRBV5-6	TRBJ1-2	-	CASSPDGANYGYTF	TGTGCCAGCAGCCCCGATGGAGCTAACTATGGCTACACCTTC
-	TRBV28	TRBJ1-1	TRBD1	CASSLADRRGTEAFF	TGTGCCAGCAGCCTTGCGGACAGGAGGGGCACTGAAGCTTTCTTT
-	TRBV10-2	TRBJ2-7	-	CASSESKGTEQYF	TGCGCCAGCAGTGAGTCTAAGGGCACCGAGCAGTACTTC
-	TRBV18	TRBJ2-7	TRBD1	CASSRDRSINEQYF	TGTGCCAGCTCACGGGACAGGTCGATCAACGAGCAGTACTTC
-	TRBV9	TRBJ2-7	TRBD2	CASSPRGGGSSYEQYF	TGTGCCAGCAGCCCCCGGGGGGGCGGGAGTTCCTACGAGCAGTACTTC
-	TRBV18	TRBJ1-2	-	CASSADSNYGYTF	TGTGCCAGCTCAGCCGACAGTAACTATGGCTACACCTTC
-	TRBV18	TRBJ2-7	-	CASSPRQEKSEQYF	TGTGCCAGCTCACCAAGGCAGGAAAAATCCGAGCAGTACTTC
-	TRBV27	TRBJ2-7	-	CASSPSPHEQYF	TGTGCCAGCAGTCCTAGTCCCCACGAGCAGTACTTC
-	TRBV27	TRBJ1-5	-	CASSFYPSNQPQHF	TGTGCCAGCAGTTTTTATCCTAGCAATCAGCCCCAGCATTTT
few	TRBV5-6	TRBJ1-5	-	CASSLWGIGQPQHF	TGTGCCAGCAGCTTGTGGGGTATCGGTCAGCCCCAGCATTTT
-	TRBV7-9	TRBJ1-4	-	CASSWMATNEKLFF	TGTGCCAGCAGCTGGATGGCAACTAATGAAAAACTGTTTTTT
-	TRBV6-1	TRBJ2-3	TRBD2	CATGLAGGDTQYF	TGTGCCACCGGACTAGCGGGTGGAGATACGCAGTATTTT
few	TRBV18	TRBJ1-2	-	CASSPPVSPGYTF	TGTGCCAGCTCACCACCCGTAAGTCCTGGCTACACCTTC
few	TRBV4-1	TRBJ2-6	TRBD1	CASSQGQGLSGANVLTF	TGCGCCAGCAGCCAGGGACAGGGCCTCTCTGGGGCCAACGTCCTGACTTTC
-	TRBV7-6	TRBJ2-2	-	CASSLNTGELFF	TGTGCCAGCAGCTTAAACACCGGGGAGCTGTTTTTT
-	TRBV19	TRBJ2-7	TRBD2	CASSTPRRGSTYEQYF	TGTGCCAGTAGTACTCCCCGGCGGGGGTCTACCTACGAGCAGTACTTC
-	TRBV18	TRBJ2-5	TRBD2	CASSTGGPETQYF	TGTGCCAGCTCAACGGGGGGGCCTGAGACCCAGTACTTC
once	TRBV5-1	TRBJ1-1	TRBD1	CASSLDRDTEAFF	TGCGCCAGCAGCTTAGACAGGGACACTGAAGCTTTCTTT
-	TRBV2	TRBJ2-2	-	CASSGLSPTGELFF	TGTGCCAGCAGTGGCCTTAGTCCCACCGGGGAGCTGTTTTTT
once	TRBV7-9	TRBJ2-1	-	CASSLPLGKNNEQFF	TGTGCCAGCAGCTTACCTCTGGGGAAAAACAATGAGCAGTTCTTC
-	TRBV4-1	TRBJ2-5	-	CASSQQVSFGETQYF	TGCGCCAGCAGCCAACAAGTCTCCTTCGGGGAGACCCAGTACTTC
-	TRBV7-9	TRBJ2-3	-	CASSPDSTDTQYF	TGTGCCAGCAGCCCGGATAGCACAGATACGCAGTATTTT
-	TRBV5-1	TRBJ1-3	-	CASSLDGLPGNTIYF	TGCGCCAGCAGCTTGGACGGACTGCCTGGAAACACCATATATTTT
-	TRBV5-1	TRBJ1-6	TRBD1	CASSSDRPYNSPLHF	TGCGCCAGCAGCTCGGACAGGCCTTATAATTCACCCCTCCACTTT
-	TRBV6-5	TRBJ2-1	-	CASSYGVNEQFF	TGTGCCAGCAGTTACGGCGTGAATGAGCAGTTCTTC
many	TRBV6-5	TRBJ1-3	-	CASSYSTQSGNTIYF	TGTGCCAGCAGTTACTCGACGCAGTCTGGAAACACCATATATTTT
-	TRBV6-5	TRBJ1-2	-	CASSYGGAYGYTF	TGTGCCAGCAGTTACGGGGGGGCCTATGGCTACACCTTC
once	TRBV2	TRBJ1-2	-	CARLYRDGYTF	TGTGCCAGGCTATACAGGGACGGCTACACCTTC
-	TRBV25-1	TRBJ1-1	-	CASSERILSTEAFF	TGTGCCAGCAGTGAACGCATCTTGAGCACTGAAGCTTTCTTT
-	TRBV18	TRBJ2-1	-	CASSPRAGDNEQFF	TGTGCCAGCTCACCACGGGCAGGCGACAATGAGCAGTTCTTC
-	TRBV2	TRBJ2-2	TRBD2	CASSASGTSGELDTGELFF	TGTGCCAGCAGTGCCTCCGGGACTAGCGGAGAGTTGGACACCGGGGAGCTGTTTTTT
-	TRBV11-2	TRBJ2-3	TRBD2	CASSSRGGAGMSDTQYF	TGTGCCAGCAGCTCACGGGGAGGAGCGGGGATGTCAGATACGCAGTATTTT
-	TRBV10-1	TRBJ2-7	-	CASSDEGSSYEQYF	TGCGCCAGCAGTGATGAGGGTTCTTCCTACGAGCAGTACTTC
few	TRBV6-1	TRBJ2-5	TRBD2	CASRRLAGAPQAQYF	TGTGCCAGCAGAAGACTAGCGGGGGCCCCGCAGGCCCAGTACTTC
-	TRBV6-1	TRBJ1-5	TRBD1	CASRDRVSNQPQHF	TGTGCCAGCAGAGACAGGGTTAGCAATCAGCCCCAGCATTTT
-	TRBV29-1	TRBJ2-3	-	CSVQGGFSTDTQYF	TGCAGCGTGCAAGGGGGATTTAGCACAGATACGCAGTATTTT
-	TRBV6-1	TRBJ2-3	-	CASERGVPSTDTQYF	TGTGCCAGCGAGAGAGGCGTACCTAGCACAGATACGCAGTATTTT
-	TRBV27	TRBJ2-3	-	CASSWAAGSSTDTQYF	TGTGCCAGCAGTTGGGCGGCGGGCTCTAGCACAGATACGCAGTATTTT
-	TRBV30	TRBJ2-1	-	CAWSVGGTSNNEQFF	TGTGCCTGGAGTGTAGGCGGGACTTCTAACAATGAGCAGTTCTTC
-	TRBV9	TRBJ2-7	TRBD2	CASSVGGLAGGEQYF	TGTGCCAGCAGCGTAGGGGGACTAGCGGGCGGAGAGCAGTACTTC
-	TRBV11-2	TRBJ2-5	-	CASSFSAGDKTQYF	TGTGCCAGCAGCTTTTCGGCGGGTGATAAGACCCAGTACTTC
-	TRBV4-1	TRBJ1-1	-	CASSQDGYGGMNTEAFF	TGCGCCAGCAGCCAAGATGGGTACGGGGGGATGAACACTGAAGCTTTCTTT
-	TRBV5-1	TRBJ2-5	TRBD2	CASRGSGRALELETQYF	TGCGCCAGCAGAGGAAGCGGGAGGGCCCTCGAATTGGAGACCCAGTACTTC
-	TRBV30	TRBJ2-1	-	CAWTDFLKSYNEQFF	TGTGCCTGGACGGACTTCCTGAAGTCCTACAATGAGCAGTTCTTC
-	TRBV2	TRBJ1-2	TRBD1	CASRMTGTNYGYTF	TGTGCCAGCAGGATGACAGGGACTAACTATGGCTACACCTTC
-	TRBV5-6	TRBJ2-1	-	CASSYPDPWGYNEQFF	TGTGCCAGCAGCTACCCCGATCCCTGGGGCTACAATGAGCAGTTCTTC
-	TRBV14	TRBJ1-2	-	CASSSSPSQAAAVNYGYTF	TGTGCCAGCAGCAGTTCCCCCTCTCAAGCGGCGGCAGTGAACTATGGCTACACCTTC
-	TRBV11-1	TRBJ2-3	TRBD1	CASSATGAQGTDTQYF	TGTGCCAGCAGCGCAACAGGGGCCCAGGGGACAGATACGCAGTATTTT
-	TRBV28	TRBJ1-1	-	CASSLLTTEAFF	TGTGCCAGCAGTTTATTAACCACTGAAGCTTTCTTT